These T cell receptor beta chains were read from a single sample in a study of early stage breast cancer tumors. Libraries were prepared by immunoSEQ multiplex PCR; TCRdb keeps only in-frame clonotypes and omits some of them. Counted here are about 72,000 clones, around four fifths occurring once; the ten biggest clones make up about 3.6%. Input material: blood. Receptor source: a person aged 55 to 69 with breast cancer. Each CDR3 is given with its conserved first and last residue. Fields, in order: clone size, V gene, J gene, D gene, CDR3 protein, CDR3 DNA. D genes are given only for firm matches. Some rows mark clone size as missing; the rest say once, few, many or name a class of expanded clone.

few	TRBV11-3	TRBJ2-3	.	CASSQYTGSTDTQYF	TGTGCCAGCAGCCAGTATACAGGTAGCACAGATACGCAGTATTTT
.	TRBV30	TRBJ1-4	.	CAWRILGGEKLFF	TGTGCCTGGAGGATCCTGGGGGGTGAAAAACTGTTTTTT
.	TRBV6-1	TRBJ2-7	TRBD1	CASTRDRGSYEQYF	TGTGCCAGCACGAGGGACAGGGGCTCCTACGAGCAGTACTTC
.	TRBV5-1	TRBJ2-1	.	CASSFPQGEQFF	TGCGCCAGCAGCTTTCCCCAGGGCGAGCAGTTCTTC
.	TRBV19	TRBJ2-1	.	CASSTTAEQFF	TGTGCCAGTAGTACGACTGCCGAGCAGTTCTTC
.	TRBV11-2	TRBJ2-7	.	CASSPPLSREQYF	TGTGCCAGCAGCCCCCCATTATCGAGGGAGCAGTACTTC
.	TRBV7-2	TRBJ2-7	TRBD2	CASSLAPAGLTYEQYF	TGTGCCAGCAGCTTAGCGCCAGCGGGATTGACCTACGAGCAGTACTTC
.	TRBV7-9	TRBJ2-7	TRBD1	CASSRTGGRSEQYF	TGTGCCAGCAGCCGGACAGGGGGCCGGAGCGAGCAGTACTTC
.	TRBV5-1	TRBJ2-7	.	CASSLLQGGSYEQYF	TGCGCCAGCAGCTTGTTGCAGGGGGGCTCCTACGAGCAGTACTTC
.	TRBV28	TRBJ1-5	.	CASKDNQPQHF	TGTGCCAGCAAAGATAATCAGCCCCAGCATTTT
.	TRBV28	TRBJ2-1	TRBD1	CASSPGTDNEQFF	TGTGCCAGCAGTCCCGGGACAGACAATGAGCAGTTCTTC
.	TRBV11-3	TRBJ2-5	.	CASSLGGRETQYF	TGTGCCAGCAGCCTCGGGGGCCGTGAGACCCAGTACTTC
.	TRBV9	TRBJ1-4	TRBD1	CASSPGTENEKLFF	TGTGCCAGCAGCCCCGGGACAGAAAATGAAAAACTGTTTTTT
.	TRBV5-1	TRBJ1-6	TRBD1	CASTRDRVDSPLHF	TGCGCCAGCACTCGGGACAGGGTCGATTCACCCCTCCACTTT
.	TRBV5-4	TRBJ2-2	TRBD2	CASSLEPAGGLSGELFF	TGTGCCAGCAGCTTGGAGCCCGCGGGGGGGCTTTCCGGGGAGCTGTTTTTT
.	TRBV5-1	TRBJ1-6	.	CASSFEGGWTPLHF	TGCGCCAGCAGCTTCGAGGGGGGGTGGACACCCCTCCACTTT
.	TRBV10-2	TRBJ2-2	TRBD2	CASSESLAEGYTGELFF	TGCGCCAGCAGTGAGAGTCTAGCGGAGGGGTACACCGGGGAGCTGTTTTTT
.	TRBV28	TRBJ2-2	.	CATDRNTGELFF	TGTGCCACGGACAGGAACACCGGGGAGCTGTTTTTT
once	TRBV7-9	TRBJ2-3	TRBD2	CASSPGTSGDSDTQYF	TGTGCCAGCAGCCCTGGGACTAGCGGGGATTCAGATACGCAGTATTTT
.	TRBV9	TRBJ2-7	TRBD1	CASSVGGTAIYEQYF	TGTGCCAGCAGCGTAGGAGGGACAGCGATCTACGAGCAGTACTTC
.	TRBV10-3	TRBJ2-2	.	CAISPLGTGDHTGELFF	TGTGCCATCAGCCCATTAGGGACGGGAGACCACACCGGGGAGCTGTTTTTT
few	TRBV11-2	TRBJ1-6	.	CASSPTLSSYNSPLHF	TGTGCCAGCAGTCCAACGTTGAGCTCCTATAATTCACCCCTCCACTTT
.	TRBV5-1	TRBJ2-5	.	CASSLAITAETQYF	TGCGCCAGCAGCTTGGCCATAACGGCAGAGACCCAGTACTTC
once	TRBV28	TRBJ2-7	TRBD1	CASDRDLIGEQYF	TGTGCCAGCGACAGGGACCTTATCGGCGAGCAGTACTTC
.	TRBV15	TRBJ2-1	.	CATSTGGVSYNEQFF	TGTGCCACCAGCACTGGGGGAGTATCCTACAATGAGCAGTTCTTC
.	TRBV6-5	TRBJ2-1	.	CASRADGGLEQFF	TGTGCCAGCAGGGCCGATGGGGGTTTAGAGCAGTTCTTC
.	TRBV7-2	TRBJ2-1	TRBD2	CASSLAHIRGGSNEQFF	TGTGCCAGCAGCTTAGCGCATATCCGGGGGGGCAGCAATGAGCAGTTCTTC
.	TRBV19	TRBJ1-2	.	CASSIGGGYTF	TGTGCCAGTAGTATCGGCGGTGGCTACACCTTC
.	TRBV6-5	TRBJ2-1	.	CASSVRGRYEQFF	TGTGCCAGCAGTGTCCGCGGTCGCTATGAGCAGTTCTTC
.	TRBV2	TRBJ1-3	.	CASSEAGLSSGNTIYF	TGTGCCAGCAGTGAGGCCGGTCTTAGCTCTGGAAACACCATATATTTT
.	TRBV7-2	TRBJ2-1	.	CASSKERGNAYNEQFF	TGTGCCAGCAGCAAAGAGAGGGGTAACGCTTACAATGAGCAGTTCTTC
.	TRBV5-4	TRBJ2-5	TRBD1	CASRNTGGGETQYF	TGTGCCAGTCGGAATACAGGGGGCGGGGAGACCCAGTACTTC
.	TRBV6-5	TRBJ2-6	.	CASSYSGRPGANVLTF	TGTGCCAGCAGTTACTCTGGCAGGCCTGGGGCCAACGTCCTGACTTTC
.	TRBV5-4	TRBJ2-2	.	CASSFSRVTGELFF	TGTGCCAGCAGCTTTTCTAGGGTAACCGGGGAGCTGTTTTTT
.	TRBV5-4	TRBJ2-1	.	CASSLGENEQFF	TGTGCCAGCAGCTTGGGGGAAAATGAGCAGTTCTTC
once	TRBV7-3	TRBJ2-3	.	CASSLGSGTDTQYF	TGTGCCAGCAGCCTCGGTTCGGGCACAGATACGCAGTATTTT
once	TRBV7-2	TRBJ2-1	.	CASSPPGLNNEQFF	TGTGCCAGCAGCCCCCCGGGACTTAACAATGAGCAGTTCTTC
few	TRBV18	TRBJ1-2	TRBD1	CASSPPDRAGGGYTF	TGTGCCAGCTCACCACCTGACAGGGCCGGAGGTGGCTACACCTTC
.	TRBV7-9	TRBJ2-5	.	CASSLGGGQETQYF	TGTGCCAGCAGCTTGGGAGGGGGGCAAGAGACCCAGTACTTC
.	TRBV5-4	TRBJ2-2	TRBD2	CASSLALGLAGNTGELFF	TGTGCCAGCAGCTTAGCGCTTGGACTAGCGGGGAACACCGGGGAGCTGTTTTTT